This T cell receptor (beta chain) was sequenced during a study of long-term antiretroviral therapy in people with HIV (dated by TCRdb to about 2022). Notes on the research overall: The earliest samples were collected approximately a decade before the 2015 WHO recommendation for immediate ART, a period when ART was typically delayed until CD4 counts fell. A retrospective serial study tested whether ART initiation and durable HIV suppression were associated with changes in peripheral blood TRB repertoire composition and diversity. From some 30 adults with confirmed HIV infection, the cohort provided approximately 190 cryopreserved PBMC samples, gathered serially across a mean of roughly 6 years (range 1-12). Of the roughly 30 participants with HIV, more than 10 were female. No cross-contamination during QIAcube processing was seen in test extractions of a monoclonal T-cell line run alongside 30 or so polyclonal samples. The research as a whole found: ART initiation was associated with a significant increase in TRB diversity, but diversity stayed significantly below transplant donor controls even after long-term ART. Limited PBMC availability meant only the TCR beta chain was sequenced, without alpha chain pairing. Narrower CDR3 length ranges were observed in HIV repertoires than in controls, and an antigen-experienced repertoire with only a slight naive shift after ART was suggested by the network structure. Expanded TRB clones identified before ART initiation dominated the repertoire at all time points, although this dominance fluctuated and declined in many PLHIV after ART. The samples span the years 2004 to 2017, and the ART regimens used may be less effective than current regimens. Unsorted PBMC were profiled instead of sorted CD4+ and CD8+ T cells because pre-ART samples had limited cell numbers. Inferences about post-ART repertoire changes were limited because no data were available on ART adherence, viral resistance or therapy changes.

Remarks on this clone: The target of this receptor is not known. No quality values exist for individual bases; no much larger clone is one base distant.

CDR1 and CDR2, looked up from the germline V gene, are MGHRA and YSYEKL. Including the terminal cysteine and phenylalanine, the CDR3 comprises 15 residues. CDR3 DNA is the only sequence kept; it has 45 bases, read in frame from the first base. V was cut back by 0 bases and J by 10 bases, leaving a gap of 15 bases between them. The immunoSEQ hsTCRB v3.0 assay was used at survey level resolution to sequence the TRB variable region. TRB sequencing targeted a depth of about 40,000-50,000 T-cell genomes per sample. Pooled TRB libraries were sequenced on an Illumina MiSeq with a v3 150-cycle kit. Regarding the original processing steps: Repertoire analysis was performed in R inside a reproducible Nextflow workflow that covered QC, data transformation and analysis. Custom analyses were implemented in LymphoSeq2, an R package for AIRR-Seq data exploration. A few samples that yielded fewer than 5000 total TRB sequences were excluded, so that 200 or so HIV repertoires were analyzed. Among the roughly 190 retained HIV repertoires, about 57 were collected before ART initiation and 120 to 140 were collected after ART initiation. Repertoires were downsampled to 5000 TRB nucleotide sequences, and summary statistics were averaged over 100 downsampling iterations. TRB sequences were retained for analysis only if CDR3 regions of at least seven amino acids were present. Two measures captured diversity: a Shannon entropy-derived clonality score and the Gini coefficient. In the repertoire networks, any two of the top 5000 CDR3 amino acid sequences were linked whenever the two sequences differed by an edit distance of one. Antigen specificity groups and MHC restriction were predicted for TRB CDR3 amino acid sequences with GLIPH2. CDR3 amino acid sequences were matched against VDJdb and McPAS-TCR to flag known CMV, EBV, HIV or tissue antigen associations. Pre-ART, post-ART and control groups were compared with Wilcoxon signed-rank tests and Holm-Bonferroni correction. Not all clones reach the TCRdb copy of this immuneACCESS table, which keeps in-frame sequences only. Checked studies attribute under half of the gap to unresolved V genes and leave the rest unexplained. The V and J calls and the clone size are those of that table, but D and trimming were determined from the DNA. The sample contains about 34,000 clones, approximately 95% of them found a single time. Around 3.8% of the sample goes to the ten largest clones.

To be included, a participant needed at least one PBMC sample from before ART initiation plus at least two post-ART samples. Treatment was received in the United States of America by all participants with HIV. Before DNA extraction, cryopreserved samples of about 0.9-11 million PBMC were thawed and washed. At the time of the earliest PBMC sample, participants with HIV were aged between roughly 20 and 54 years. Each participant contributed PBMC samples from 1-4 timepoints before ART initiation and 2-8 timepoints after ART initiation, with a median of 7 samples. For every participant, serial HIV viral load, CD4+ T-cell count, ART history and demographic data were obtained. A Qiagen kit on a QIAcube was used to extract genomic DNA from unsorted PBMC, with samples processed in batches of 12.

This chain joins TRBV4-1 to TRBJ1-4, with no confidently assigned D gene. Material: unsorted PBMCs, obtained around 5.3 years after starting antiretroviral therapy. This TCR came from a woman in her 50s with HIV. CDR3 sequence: CASSQDSPRVGKLFF. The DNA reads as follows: TGCGCCAGCAGCCAAGACTCCCCCCGGGTTGGAAAACTGTTTTTT.